This T cell receptor beta chain was recovered during a study of blood T cell repertoires in COVID-19. For the study at large: Sites across the United States, Italy and Spain contributed samples from acute and convalescent COVID-19. PBMCs, B-cell-depleted T cells, or T cells were the source of the cDNA or gDNA that made up the material.

In the original processing: Reference gene primer amplification yielded estimated nucleated cell counts. The table came from immunoSEQ multiplex PCR; TCRdb's copy has only in-frame clones and leaves some out. That table gives V, J and clone size, and the DNA gave D and trimming. The sample gives about 50,000 clones, approximately 91% of which show up once; roughly 9.8% is in the top ten. Material: peripheral blood. This clonotype was sampled from a woman older than 75 with acute or convalescent COVID-19.

The CDR3 loop reads CASSHGTSGSSYNEQFF. The CDR3 DNA reads TGCGCCAGCAGCCACGGGACTAGCGGTAGCTCCTACAATGAGCAGTTCTTC. The chain has TRBV5-1 and TRBJ2-1; 11 positions match TRBD2. The CDR3 spans 17 residues. Germline-derived CDR1 and CDR2 are SGHRS and YFSETQ. The ends lost 4 bases at V and 0 bases at J; junction bases unmatched: 6.